What follows are 9 T cell receptor beta chains derived from one specimen sequenced in a study of PD-L1 blockade in urothelial cancer. The protocol was immunoSEQ multiplex PCR, while the TCRdb copy is restricted to in-frame clones and leaves out a portion. The sample has tens of thousands of clones, approximately 79% seen once. The sample in question was PBMCs, obtained around atezolizumab (anti-PD-L1) treatment. These receptors came from a man aged 45-60 years with urothelial cancer.

V is TRBV27 and J is TRBJ1-1; tentative D call: TRBD1 (6 bases). CDR1 and CDR2 (germline): MNHEY, SMNVEV (reference sequence). The CDR3 runs 16 residues. The V end lost 2 bases, the J end lost 6 bases, and 19 bases lay between the germline ends. The CDR3 bases are TGTGCCAGCAGTTTACGGGGGGGCTCTTTAGACCCTGAAGCTTTCTTT. Translation gives CASSLRGGSLDPEAFF.

The chain has TRBV5-1 and TRBJ2-2, with 8 bases matching TRBD1. CDR3 length: 15 amino acids. The trim removed 4 bases at V and 6 bases at J, leaving 8 bases unmatched. Per germline, CDR1 SGHRS and CDR2 YFSETQ. CDR3 sequence reads: CASSSDRGVSGELFF. CDR3 DNA sequence: TGCGCCAGCAGCAGCGACAGGGGTGTTTCCGGGGAGCTGTTTTTT.

V is TRBV5-6 and J is TRBJ2-2; D perhaps matches TRBD2 (6 bases). The CDR3 is 15 amino acids. From germline, CDR1 is SGHDT and CDR2 YYEEEE. The V end lost 4 bases, the J end lost 0 bases, and 10 bases lay between the germline ends. The CDR3 sequence is CASSTPGANTGELFF. The CDR3 DNA follows: TGTGCCAGCAGCACCCCGGGGGCGAACACCGGGGAGCTGTTTTTT.

The rearrangement joins TRBV5-1 to TRBJ2-5; perhaps TRBD2 as D (6 bases). V lost 4 bases to trimming and J lost 0 bases, with 10 bases between them. CDR3 length: 14 residues. Per germline, CDR1 SGHRS and CDR2 YFSETQ. The CDR3 protein is CASSPGANQETQYF. The CDR3 bases are TGCGCCAGCAGCCCGGGAGCCAACCAAGAGACCCAGTACTTC.

This clone appeared a single time. The rearrangement uses TRBV7-8 and TRBJ2-5; 10 bases are a match to TRBD2. Trimming at V came to 5 bases and at J to 3 bases, leaving 3 bases not matched to a gene. Germline CDR1 is SGHVS and CDR2 is FQNEAQ. This CDR3 contains 14 residues. The CDR3 DNA is TGTGCCAGCAGCCCTGGACTAGCGGAAGAGACCCAGTACTTC. It translates to CASSPGLAEETQYF.

Judged by abundance, this clone is medium-sized. The rearrangement links TRBV6-1 to TRBJ2-7; 9 bases map to TRBD1. Germline V gives CDR1 MNHNS, CDR2 SASEGT. This CDR3 contains 16 residues. J was trimmed by 6 bases and V by 1 base; bases with no gene match: 10. CDR3 coding DNA: TGTGCCAGCAGTGAAGGGGTCGGGACAGGGTTCGGCGAGCAGTACGTC. It encodes CASSEGVGTGFGEQYV.

This chain links TRBV27 with TRBJ2-7, with 13 bases matching TRBD2. Germline trimming cut 3 bases from V and 4 bases from J; bases unmatched to any gene: 6. This CDR3 region has 16 residues. Per germline, CDR1 MNHEY and CDR2 SMNVEV (reference sequence). In nucleotides, the CDR3 is TGTGCCAGCAGTTTCCGGACTAGCGGGAGAAGTTACGAGCAGTACTTC. Translated: CASSFRTSGRSYEQYF.

This chain connects TRBV19 to TRBJ2-1; 10 bases fit TRBD2. Germline CDR1 is LNHDA and CDR2 is SQIVND (reference sequence). CDR3 length: 15 residues. After removal of 6 bases from V and 2 bases from J, the junction contained 4 bases not matched to a gene. CDR3 bases: TGTGCCAGTAGACTAGCGGGAACAACCTACAATGAGCAGTTCTTC. Translating gives CASRLAGTTYNEQFF.

The genes are TRBV18 and TRBJ2-3, with D possibly matching TRBD2 (6 bases). V lost 2 bases and J 3 bases, leaving 9 bases between the germline ends. The CDR3 consists of 14 residues. Germline CDR1 reads KGHSH; CDR2 reads LQKENI. The CDR3 sequence: CASSPVGGTDTQYF. CDR3 DNA sequence: TGTGCCAGCTCACCAGTAGGAGGGACAGATACGCAGTATTTT.